The 29 T cell receptor beta chains below were found in one sample sequenced in a study of T cell changes during pregnancy in multiple sclerosis. The method was immunoSEQ multiplex PCR; TCRdb's version includes in-frame clones alone and lacks a portion of them. The sample has around 57,000 clones; 90% to 95% are singletons. Material: peripheral blood, obtained in the third trimester of pregnancy. The receptors originated from a female donor in good health, enrolled as a control in a pregnancy study.

The genes are TRBV18 and TRBJ2-4, with D tentatively TRBD1 (7 bases). Germline loops: CDR1 KGHSH, CDR2 LQKENI. The V end lost 0 bases, the J end lost 9 bases, and 18 bases lay between the germline ends. The CDR3 is 16 amino acids. Written as DNA, the CDR3 is TGTGCCAGCTCACCACCGGAGGGGGCGAAGCCTCCCATTCAGTACTTC. Translated: CASSPPEGAKPPIQYF.

The chain carries TRBV28 and TRBJ2-1; 7 nucleotides line up with TRBD2. Germline-derived CDR1 and CDR2 are MDHEN and SYDVKM. The CDR3 loop spans 17 amino acids. The junction had 14 bases not matched to a gene; V was cut back by 2 bases and J by 7 bases. The CDR3 spells CASSLGAGGLVRNEQFF. CDR3 nucleotides: TGTGCCAGCAGTTTAGGGGCAGGAGGACTAGTGAGGAATGAGCAGTTCTTC. The full variable domain, its missing parts supplied by reference TRBV28 and TRBJ2-1, is DVKVTQSSRYLVKRTGEKVFLECVQDMDHENMFWYRQDPGLGLRLIYFSYDVKMKEKGDIPEGYSVSREKKERFSLILESASTNQTSMYLCASSLGAGGLVRNEQFFGPGTRLTVL.

The chain recombines TRBV5-8 with TRBJ2-1; 7 positions match TRBD1. The CDR3 contains 16 residues. Germline V gene data show CDR1 as SGHTS and CDR2 as YDEGEE. V shed 4 bases and J 0 bases; nucleotides not matched to a gene: 7. The CDR3 nucleotides read TGTGCCAGCAGCCCAGACAGGGAAAGCTCCTACAATGAGCAGTTCTTC. It translates to CASSPDRESSYNEQFF.

This rearrangement joins TRBV9 to TRBJ1-1, with unresolved D. Trimming shortened V by 0 bases and J by 1 base, and 13 bases separated the two germline ends. CDR3 length: 16 amino acids. Germline CDR1 is SGDLS and CDR2 is YYNGEE. The CDR3 sequence is CASSVGPQAGNTEAFF. CDR3 bases: TGTGCCAGCAGCGTAGGCCCCCAGGCAGGGAACACTGAAGCTTTCTTT.

This rearrangement joins TRBV6-5 to TRBJ2-7, with 11 positions matching TRBD2. In germline, CDR1 is MNHEY, CDR2 SVGAGI. The CDR3 has 14 residues. The J segment lost 7 bases and the V segment lost 4 bases, leaving 6 bases of the junction unmatched. The CDR3 coding sequence is TGTGCCAGCAGTTCACTAGCGGGAGTAGGTGAGCAGTACTTC. It is translated as CASSSLAGVGEQYF.

This chain uses TRBV9 with TRBJ2-1, with D possibly matching TRBD2 (6 bases). From germline, CDR1 is SGDLS and CDR2 YYNGEE. The CDR3 sequence is 15 residues long. Trimming took 4 bases from V and 5 from J, leaving 16 bases between them. CDR3 sequence reads: CASSLGGLGHNEQFF. The DNA for the CDR3 is TGTGCCAGCAGCCTGGGGGGTCTCGGTCACAATGAGCAGTTCTTC. The variable domain in full, with the rest retrieved from reference TRBV9 and TRBJ2-1, is DSGVTQTPKHLITATGQRVTLRCSPRSGDLSVYWYQQSLDQGLQFLIQYYNGEERAKGNILERFSAQQFPDLHSELNLSSLELGDSALYFCASSLGGLGHNEQFFGPGTRLTVL.

V is TRBV27 and J is TRBJ1-1, with 8 bases aligning to TRBD1. CDR1 and CDR2 from the germline V gene are MNHEY and SMNVEV (reference sequence). This CDR3 contains 15 residues. J lost 5 bases, V lost 5 bases, and 10 bases had no gene match. This chain's CDR3 is CASSPHQGARTEAFF. CDR3 sequence (DNA): TGTGCCAGCAGTCCACATCAGGGGGCCCGAACTGAAGCTTTCTTT.

The chain is built from TRBV6-1 and TRBJ2-1, with 9 bases lining up with TRBD2. Per germline, CDR1 MNHNS and CDR2 SASEGT. V was clipped by 4 bases and J by 4 bases; unmatched bases: 5. This CDR3 is built from 15 residues. Here the CDR3 DNA reads TGTGCCAGCAGTGGAGATAGCGGGAGTTACAATGAGCAGTTCTTC. It is translated as CASSGDSGSYNEQFF.

V usage is TRBV5-4 and J usage is TRBJ1-2; 7 bases are shared with TRBD1. With V trimmed by 4 bases and J by 8 bases, 17 bases remained unmatched. The CDR3 has 16 residues. Per germline, CDR1 SGHNT and CDR2 YYREEE (reference sequence). CDR3 residues: CASSLYPTGPWSGYTF. As DNA, the CDR3 is TGTGCCAGCAGCCTTTACCCGACAGGGCCGTGGTCGGGCTACACCTTC.

Written as DNA, the CDR3 is TGCAGCGTCCTAACCACGGGGTGGGGTAACTATGGCTACACCTTC. Its translation is CSVLTTGWGNYGYTF. J is TRBJ1-2 and V is TRBV29-1; D not resolved. Germline V gene lookup returns CDR1 SQVTM and CDR2 ANQGSEA. CDR3 length equals 15 residues. V lost 6 bases, J lost 1 base, and 18 bases lay in between. The full variable domain, completed using reference TRBV29-1 and TRBJ1-2, is SAVISQKPSRDICQRGTSLTIQCQVDSQVTMMFWYRQQPGQSLTLIATANQGSEATYESGFVIDKFPISRPNLTFSTLTVSNMSPEDSSIYLCSVLTTGWGNYGYTFGSGTRLTVV.

CDR3 bases: TGTGCCACCAGCAGAGGCCGGACAGGAAATGAAAAACTGTTTTTT. The encoded protein is CATSRGRTGNEKLFF. The rearrangement joins TRBV15 to TRBJ1-4; 7 bases are a match to TRBD1. Germline lookup yields CDR1 LNHNV and CDR2 YYDKDF (reference sequence). The trim removed 1 base at V and 5 bases at J, leaving 4 bases unmatched. The CDR3 extends over 15 amino acids.

V gene TRBV5-8 combines with J gene TRBJ1-5, with TRBD1 identical over 7 bases. The V gene's germline CDR1 is SGHTS and CDR2 YDEGEE. After removal of 4 bases from V and 0 bases from J, the junction contained 4 bases not matched to a gene. The CDR3 length is 15 residues. CDR3 amino acids: CASSPGTVSNQPQHF. The CDR3 nucleotides read TGTGCCAGCAGCCCCGGGACAGTTAGCAATCAGCCCCAGCATTTT.

Here the CDR3 reads CASSILQGRGANVLTF. In DNA form, the CDR3 reads TGTGCCAGCAGCATTTTACAGGGAAGAGGGGCCAACGTCCTGACTTTC. The chain links TRBV28 to TRBJ2-6, with D perhaps matching TRBD1 (6 bases). Germline CDR1 and CDR2: MDHEN and SYDVKM. Trimming stripped 6 bases from V and 4 bases from J, with 16 bases between. This CDR3 has 16 amino acids.

V usage is TRBV6-6 and J usage is TRBJ1-3; D is ambiguous. The V gene's germline CDR1 is MNHNY and CDR2 SVGAGI (reference sequence). V was shortened by 5 bases and J by 0 bases, with 8 bases between the two germline ends. The CDR3 is 14 amino acids. The CDR3 here is CASSPTDSGNTIYF. The CDR3 DNA reads as TGTGCCAGCAGTCCAACAGACTCTGGAAACACCATATATTTT.

The chain recombines TRBV6-4 with TRBJ2-1, with TRBD2 matching over 8 bases. CDR1 and CDR2 from the germline V gene are MRHNA and SNTAGT. Trimming at V came to 0 bases and at J to 6 bases, leaving 4 bases not matched to a gene. This CDR3 is 15 amino acids long. The CDR3 loop reads CASSDSSGGGNEQFF. The CDR3 DNA is TGTGCCAGCAGTGACTCATCGGGGGGGGGCAATGAGCAGTTCTTC.

The chain uses TRBV29-1 and TRBJ2-4; the D is unclear. Germline loops: CDR1 SQVTM, CDR2 ANQGSEA. Deletions cut 3 bases from V and 2 bases from J, with 5 bases between. This CDR3 spans 12 amino acids. The CDR3 loop is CSVDTTKNIQYF. The CDR3 DNA reads TGCAGCGTTGACACAACCAAAAACATTCAGTACTTC.

The V call is TRBV6-6, the J call TRBJ1-3; a weak D match, TRBD1 (6 bases). The V gene lost 6 bases and the J gene lost 1 base, with 10 bases spanning the gap. The CDR3 runs 14 residues. Per germline, CDR1 MNHNY and CDR2 SVGAGI (reference sequence). CDR3: CASRLDRSGNTIYF. As DNA, the CDR3 is TGTGCCAGCAGATTGGACAGATCTGGAAACACCATATATTTT.

This chain connects TRBV10-2 to TRBJ2-1; 8 bases match TRBD2. CDR1 is WSHSY, CDR2 SAAADI, per germline. V dropped 3 bases and J dropped 7; count of bases not matched to a gene: 11. The CDR3 runs to 16 residues. The CDR3 region is CASSDMSGGAWNEQFF. CDR3 nucleotide sequence: TGCGCCAGCAGTGACATGTCCGGGGGGGCCTGGAATGAGCAGTTCTTC.

Here the CDR3 DNA reads TGTGCCAGCAGTAAGACAGCGAACACTGAAGCTTTCTTT. It translates to CASSKTANTEAFF. The J gene is TRBJ1-1, the V gene TRBV27; a weak D match, TRBD1 (5 bases). From germline, CDR1 is MNHEY and CDR2 SMNVEV (reference sequence). The CDR3 is 13 amino acids. With 5 bases removed from V and 1 base from J, the gap between germline ends came to 8 bases.

V and J are TRBV5-1 and TRBJ1-2; D might be TRBD1 (6 bases). V was pared by 2 bases and J by 4 bases, with 12 bases between. This CDR3 region has 14 residues. Germline V lookup: CDR1 SGHRS, CDR2 YFSETQ. CDR3 sequence (DNA): TGCGCCAGCAGCTTTGGACAGACGAGCTATGGCTACACCTTC. Amino acids: CASSFGQTSYGYTF.

The V call is TRBV2, the J call TRBJ2-5; TRBD2 agrees at 10 bases. CDR1 is SNHLY and CDR2 is FYNNEI in the germline V gene. V was clipped by 2 bases and J by 5 bases; unmatched bases: 5. CDR3 length: 15 amino acids. The CDR3 sequence: CASSESSSGGETQYF. The CDR3 region has the DNA TGTGCCAGCAGTGAATCGTCTAGCGGGGGTGAGACCCAGTACTTC.

V and J are TRBV27 and TRBJ2-1; 10 bases match TRBD2. The CDR3 extends over 16 amino acids. The ends lost 6 bases at V and 3 bases at J; junction bases unmatched: 8. Germline CDR1 is MNHEY and CDR2 is SMNVEV (reference sequence). The CDR3, as DNA: TGTGCCAGCAGAACAGGGACTAGCGCCTACTACAATGAGCAGTTCTTC. Protein: CASRTGTSAYYNEQFF.

The chain carries TRBV6-6 and TRBJ1-2, with D perhaps matching TRBD1 (5 bases). The CDR3 spans 13 residues. CDR1 and CDR2 (germline): MNHNY, SVGAGI (reference sequence). V was trimmed by 8 bases and J by 5 bases, leaving 15 bases between them. CDR3: CASLREGRYGYTF. The CDR3 DNA reads as TGTGCCAGCCTCAGGGAGGGAAGATATGGCTACACCTTC.

The chain recombines TRBV6-1 with TRBJ1-2; 7 nucleotides match TRBD1. The CDR3 has 14 amino acids. Germline loops: CDR1 MNHNS, CDR2 SASEGT. V lost 6 bases and J lost 8; bases outside the gene matches: 12. CDR3 in DNA: TGTGCCAGCAGGGAGCCACAGGGGTTTATGGGCTACACCTTC. It specifies CASREPQGFMGYTF.

V is TRBV19 and J is TRBJ1-2, with TRBD1 matching 8 bases. The CDR3 is 15 residues long. Germline V gives CDR1 LNHDA, CDR2 SQIVND (reference sequence). The ends lost 6 bases at V and 3 bases at J; junction bases unmatched: 9. The CDR3 loop reads CASRFGQGLYYGYTF. CDR3 DNA sequence: TGTGCCAGTAGATTCGGACAGGGCCTTTACTATGGCTACACCTTC.

The chain links TRBV19 to TRBJ2-1; D is ambiguous. CDR1 is LNHDA and CDR2 is SQIVND in the germline V gene (reference sequence). The CDR3 sequence is 14 residues long. V shed 5 bases and J shed 6 bases, with 14 bases lying between them. The CDR3 bases are TGTGCCAGTAGTCCCACCTCTGCGGCCAATGAGCAGTTCTTC. It encodes CASSPTSAANEQFF.

V is TRBV7-8 and J is TRBJ1-5; 7 nucleotides align to TRBD1. Germline CDR1 is SGHVS and CDR2 is FQNEAQ. Germline trimming cut 2 bases from V and 6 bases from J; bases unmatched to any gene: 4. The CDR3 totals 14 residues. CDR3 sequence: CASSLYEGAQPQHF. The CDR3 nucleotides are TGTGCCAGCAGCTTATACGAGGGGGCTCAGCCCCAGCATTTT.

The V gene is TRBV6-1, the J gene TRBJ1-1; D is unclear. Germline V gene lookup returns CDR1 MNHNS and CDR2 SASEGT. This CDR3 has 11 amino acids. The V gene lost 7 bases and the J gene lost 7 bases, with 10 bases spanning the gap. The CDR3 DNA is TGTGCCAGCACCGAGAGTCGTGAAGCTTTCTTT. Residues: CASTESREAFF.

This clone was seen a few times. This chain links TRBV6-4 with TRBJ1-2, with D uncertain. Trimming took 9 bases from V and 8 from J, leaving 10 bases between them. Per germline, CDR1 MRHNA and CDR2 SNTAGT. The CDR3 length is 10 residues. CDR3: CARDPGGYTF. In DNA form, the CDR3 reads TGTGCCAGAGACCCGGGGGGCTACACCTTC.